The 22 T cell receptor beta chains listed next were all sequenced from one sample in a study of response to subunit inactivated influenza vaccine. TCRdb independently ran MiXCR on the RT-PCR reads; one entry per CDR3 protein. The data hold around 180,000 distinct CDR3 sequences, with around a tenth observed a single time. The sample was non-naive T cells sorted from PBMCs, taken on the day of vaccination. The receptors were gathered from a man over 45 who received an inactivated influenza vaccine.

This CDR3 reads CASSRWAGTGEINEQFF. CDR3 coding DNA: TGTGCCAGCAGCCGTTGGGCCGGGACAGGGGAGATCAATGAGCAGTTCTTC. The chain joins TRBV11-2 to TRBJ2-1, with 10 nucleotides matching TRBD1. The CDR3 sequence is 17 residues long. Germline V gives CDR1 SGHAT, CDR2 FQNNGV. J was trimmed by 6 bases and V by 5 bases; bases with no gene match: 13.

The V gene is TRBV19, the J gene TRBJ1-1; D unclear. CDR1 is LNHDA, CDR2 SQIVND, per germline (reference sequence). CDR3 size: 15 residues. Trimming cost V 6 bases and J 1 base, with 15 bases left between them. CDR3 amino acids: CASRTGIGSNTEAFF. The CDR3 region has the DNA TGTGCCAGTAGGACCGGGATAGGGTCGAACACTGAAGCTTTCTTT.

The chain carries TRBV20-1 and TRBJ2-7, with 12 bases lining up with TRBD2. Trimming removed 4 bases from V and 2 bases from J; junction bases left unmatched: 6. This CDR3 spans 15 amino acids. The germline V gene encodes CDR1 DFQATT and CDR2 SNEGSKA (reference sequence). CDR3 amino acids: CSATTPSGRAYEQYF. The CDR3 DNA is TGCAGTGCTACGACTCCTAGCGGGAGGGCCTACGAGCAGTACTTC.

This sequence joins TRBV5-5 and TRBJ2-7; 9 nucleotides agree with TRBD2. The CDR3 sequence is 16 residues long. Germline CDR1 reads SGHKS; CDR2 reads YYEKEE (reference sequence). The trim removed 2 bases at V and 3 bases at J, leaving 9 bases unmatched. This chain's CDR3 is CASSLGPSGIRYEQYF. The CDR3 DNA reads as TGTGCCAGCAGCTTAGGGCCTAGCGGGATCCGCTACGAGCAGTACTTC.

This clonotype was recorded a few times. This chain connects TRBV6-1 to TRBJ2-3, with 7 bases fitting TRBD2. Germline V lookup: CDR1 MNHNS, CDR2 SASEGT. The CDR3 has 15 residues. J was trimmed by 0 bases and V by 6 bases; bases with no gene match: 6. The CDR3 DNA sequence: TGTGCCAGCAGCTCAGCGGGGCTGAGCACAGATACGCAGTATTTT. This translates into CASSSAGLSTDTQYF.

This sequence joins TRBV6-1 and TRBJ2-7; 7 bases line up with TRBD1. Trimming removed 6 bases from V and 4 bases from J; junction bases left unmatched: 12. This CDR3 spans 15 amino acids. From germline, CDR1 is MNHNS and CDR2 SASEGT. DNA of the CDR3: TGTGCCAGCAGGTCTGACCGGGACAGAGATTACGAGCAGTACTTC. Residues: CASRSDRDRDYEQYF.

The sample holds many counts of this clonotype. This chain links TRBV6-1 with TRBJ2-7, with 7 nucleotides matching TRBD2. V dropped 3 bases and J dropped 4; count of bases not matched to a gene: 9. CDR1 is MNHNS and CDR2 is SASEGT in the germline V gene. The CDR3 is 15 residues long. CDR3 sequence reads: CASSDPTSLGYEQYF. The CDR3 region has the DNA TGTGCCAGCAGTGACCCGACTAGCTTGGGTTACGAGCAGTACTTC.

This clonotype was recorded at least ten times. V gene TRBV19 combines with J gene TRBJ1-2, with unresolved D. CDR3 length equals 15 residues. Germline CDR1 reads LNHDA; CDR2 reads SQIVND (reference sequence). With 6 bases removed from V and 0 bases from J, the gap between germline ends came to 14 bases. This CDR3 is CASRGSETSNYGYTF. The CDR3 DNA reads TGTGCCAGTAGGGGAAGCGAGACCTCTAACTATGGCTACACCTTC.

The sample holds a few counts of this clonotype. The rearrangement uses TRBV28 and TRBJ2-2, with a weak D call TRBD2 (6 bases). Trimming took 5 bases from V and 0 from J, leaving 13 bases between them. The CDR3 has 16 amino acids. The germline gives CDR1 MDHEN, CDR2 SYDVKM. Written as DNA, the CDR3 is TGTGCCAGCAGTCCGGGGACTCCGGCGAACACCGGGGAGCTGTTTTTT. Its protein product is CASSPGTPANTGELFF.

This clonotype was recorded at least ten times. CDR3: CASRYRTSGGNNEQFF. In nucleotides, the CDR3 is TGTGCCAGCAGATATCGGACTAGCGGGGGTAACAATGAGCAGTTCTTC. The V call is TRBV27, the J call TRBJ2-1; 13 bases line up with TRBD2. Germline CDR1 reads MNHEY; CDR2 reads SMNVEV (reference sequence). The V and J ends lost 6 bases and 5 bases, in that order; junction bases with no gene match: 7. CDR3 length: 16 amino acids.

The J gene is TRBJ2-5, the V gene TRBV6-1; D not resolved. Trimming cost V 7 bases and J 1 base, with 13 bases left between them. This CDR3 comprises 14 residues. Germline V gene data show CDR1 as MNHNS and CDR2 as SASEGT. The CDR3 region is CASKLTATQETQYF. CDR3 bases: TGTGCCAGCAAATTAACAGCTACCCAAGAGACCCAGTACTTC.

The chain carries TRBV12-3 or TRBV12-4 and TRBJ2-3, with 10 bases identical to TRBD2. The CDR3 has 16 residues. With V trimmed by 3 bases and J by 6 bases, 9 bases remained unmatched. DNA of the CDR3: TGTGCCAGCAGTTTCATGGCTAGCGGGAGATCTGATACGCAGTATTTT. It translates to CASSFMASGRSDTQYF.

This clonotype turned up a few times. The chain has TRBV9 and TRBJ2-1; 12 nucleotides line up with TRBD2. The germline V gene has CDR1 SGDLS and CDR2 YYNGEE. Trimming at V came to 2 bases and at J to 7 bases, leaving 4 bases not matched to a gene. The CDR3 consists of 15 residues. CDR3 loop: CASSVRTSGTNEQFF. The CDR3 coding sequence is TGTGCCAGCAGCGTGCGGACTAGCGGGACGAATGAGCAGTTCTTC.

In this sample, this clonotype turned up many times. The chain recombines TRBV4-3 with TRBJ2-1; 9 positions agree with TRBD1. Germline lookup yields CDR1 LGHNA and CDR2 YSLEER. V lost 0 bases to trimming and J lost 4 bases; unmatched junction nucleotides: 7. This CDR3 comprises 17 residues. The CDR3 DNA is TGCGCCAGCAGCCAAGACAGAAGGACAGGGGTGTACAATGAGCAGTTCTTC. Translation: CASSQDRRTGVYNEQFF.

About this clonotype: A much larger clone lies a single base off, so this may be a read error. The chain is built from TRBV28 and TRBJ1-5, with D unclear. Germline V gene lookup returns CDR1 MDHEN and CDR2 SYDVKM. This CDR3 is built from 13 residues. The CDR3 reads CASNPDSNQPHHF. The CDR3 nucleotides are TGTGCCAGCAACCCGGATAGCAATCAGCCCCATCATTTT.

This clonotype occurred many times. The V call is TRBV20-1, the J call TRBJ1-1, with a weak D call TRBD1 (6 bases). V lost 0 bases and J 5 bases, leaving 19 bases between the germline ends. The germline CDR1 and CDR2 sequences are DFQATT and SNEGSKA (reference sequence). This CDR3 is 16 amino acids long. The CDR3: CSARDRGRALGTEAFF. DNA for the CDR3: TGCAGTGCTAGAGACAGGGGCCGCGCATTAGGGACTGAAGCTTTCTTT.

CDR3 sequence (DNA): TGTGCCAGCAGGGCTAGCGGGTCCTACGAGCAGTACTTC. It specifies CASRASGSYEQYF. The chain recombines TRBV28 with TRBJ2-7, with 8 bases that match TRBD2. Trimming at V came to 6 bases and at J to 1 base, leaving 2 bases not matched to a gene. CDR3 length equals 13 residues. Germline CDR1 and CDR2: MDHEN and SYDVKM.

The chain combines TRBV10-2 with TRBJ2-7; TRBD2 matches 11 bases. CDR3 length equals 19 residues. J was trimmed by 2 bases and V by 0 bases; bases with no gene match: 12. Germline CDR1 WSHSY, CDR2 SAAADI. The CDR3: CASSESRTSGGPATYEQYF. In nucleotides, the CDR3 is TGCGCCAGCAGTGAGTCCCGAACTAGCGGGGGCCCGGCAACCTACGAGCAGTACTTC.

The CDR3 loop is CASSVGGAISSYEQYF. The CDR3 coding sequence is TGTGCCAGCAGCGTGGGGGGGGCTATTAGCTCCTACGAGCAGTACTTC. This chain connects TRBV9 to TRBJ2-7; the D gene is possibly TRBD2 (7 bases). The CDR3 sequence is 16 residues long. The V gene lost 2 bases and the J gene lost 0 bases, with 15 bases spanning the gap. The germline V gene has CDR1 SGDLS and CDR2 YYNGEE.

The rearrangement links TRBV27 to TRBJ1-6; no clear D gene. The germline V gene encodes CDR1 MNHEY and CDR2 SMNVEV (reference sequence). The V gene lost 6 bases and the J gene lost 6 bases, with 12 bases spanning the gap. The CDR3 spans 14 residues. The CDR3 DNA reads as TGTGCCAGCAGCCGCACCTCATTTAATTCACCCCTCCACTTT. Amino acid sequence: CASSRTSFNSPLHF.

V usage is TRBV9 and J usage is TRBJ2-1; 10 nucleotides agree with TRBD2. Germline CDR1 reads SGDLS; CDR2 reads YYNGEE. The V and J ends lost 1 base and 0 bases, in that order; junction bases with no gene match: 7. The CDR3 extends over 18 amino acids. This CDR3 is CASSVSLSSGGSYNEQFF. The CDR3 DNA reads as TGTGCCAGCAGCGTATCGCTGTCTAGCGGGGGCTCCTACAATGAGCAGTTCTTC.

The rearrangement uses TRBV20-1 and TRBJ2-1, with D maybe TRBD1 (6 bases). CDR1 and CDR2 from the germline V gene are DFQATT and SNEGSKA (reference sequence). The CDR3 totals 14 residues. V was trimmed by 2 bases and J by 0 bases, leaving 8 bases between them. The CDR3 protein is CSARQGSSYNEQFF. The DNA of the CDR3 is TGCAGTGCTAGACAGGGGAGCTCCTACAATGAGCAGTTCTTC.